This T cell receptor (beta chain) comes out of a study of blood T cell repertoires in COVID-19. About the research overall: From the United States, Italy and Spain came samples of acute and convalescent COVID-19. The cDNA or gDNA used as material had been derived from T cells, B-cell-depleted T cells, or PBMCs.

The CDR3 runs to 14 residues. Deletions cut 0 bases from V and 4 bases from J, with 7 bases between. From germline, CDR1 is LGHNA and CDR2 YNFKEQ. Authors' processing steps: Amplification from reference gene primers served as the basis for estimated nucleated cell counts. Only in-frame clones appear in the TCRdb table, and some are missing; sequencing was by immunoSEQ multiplex PCR. That table is the source of V, J and clone size, and D and trimming were worked out from the DNA. The sample lists a few hundred thousand clones; about 82% were seen once. This sequence originates from a human donor in a cohort sampled during active COVID-19. This chain uses TRBV4-2 with TRBJ1-5; D might be TRBD1 (5 bases). The sequencing input was peripheral blood. The CDR3 nucleotides are TGTGCCAGCAGCCAAGATAGGGGAAATCAGCCCCAGCATTTT. This encodes CASSQDRGNQPQHF.